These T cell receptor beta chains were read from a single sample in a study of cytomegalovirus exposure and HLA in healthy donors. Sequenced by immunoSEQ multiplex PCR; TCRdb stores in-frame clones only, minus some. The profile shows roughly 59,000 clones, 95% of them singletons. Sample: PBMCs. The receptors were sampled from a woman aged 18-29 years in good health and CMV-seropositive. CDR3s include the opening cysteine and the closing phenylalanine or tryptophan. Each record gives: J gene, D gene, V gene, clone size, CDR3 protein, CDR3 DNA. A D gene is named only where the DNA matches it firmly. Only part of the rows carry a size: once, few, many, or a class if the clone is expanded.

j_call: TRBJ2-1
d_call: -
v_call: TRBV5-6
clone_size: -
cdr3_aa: CASSLTAGNRVEQFF
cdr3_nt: TGTGCCAGCAGCTTGACGGCAGGGAATCGCGTTGAGCAGTTCTTC

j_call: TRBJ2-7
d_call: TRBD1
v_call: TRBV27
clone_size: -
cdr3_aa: CASSFGTGAYEQYF
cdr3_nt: TGTGCCAGCAGTTTCGGGACAGGGGCCTACGAGCAGTACTTC

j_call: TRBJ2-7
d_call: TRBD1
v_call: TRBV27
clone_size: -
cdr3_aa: CASSLLGTAPYEQYF
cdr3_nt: TGTGCCAGCAGTTTGCTCGGGACAGCCCCCTACGAGCAGTACTTC

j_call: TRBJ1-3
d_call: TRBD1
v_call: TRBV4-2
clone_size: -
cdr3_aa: CASSHETGPSGNTIYF
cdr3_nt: TGTGCCAGCAGCCATGAGACAGGGCCCTCAGGAAACACCATATATTTT

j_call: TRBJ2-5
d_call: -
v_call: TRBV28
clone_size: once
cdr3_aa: CASTAFQETQYF
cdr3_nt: TGTGCCAGCACCGCGTTTCAAGAGACCCAGTACTTC

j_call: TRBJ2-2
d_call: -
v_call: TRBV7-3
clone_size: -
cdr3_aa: CASSQDGTGFRGSGELFF
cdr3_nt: TGTGCCAGCAGCCAAGACGGAACAGGATTCCGGGGGTCCGGGGAGCTGTTTTTT

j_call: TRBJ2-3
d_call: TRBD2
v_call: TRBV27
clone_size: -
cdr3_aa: CASRPLAGLDTQYF
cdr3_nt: TGTGCCAGCAGGCCTCTAGCGGGGCTTGATACGCAGTATTTT

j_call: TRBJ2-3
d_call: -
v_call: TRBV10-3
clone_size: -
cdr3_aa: CAISPRTGEDTQYF
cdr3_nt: TGTGCCATCAGTCCGAGGACGGGGGAAGATACGCAGTATTTT

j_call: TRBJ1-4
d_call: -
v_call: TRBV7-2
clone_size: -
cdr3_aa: CASSLSREKLFF
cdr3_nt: TGTGCCAGCAGCTTATCCAGGGAAAAACTGTTTTTT

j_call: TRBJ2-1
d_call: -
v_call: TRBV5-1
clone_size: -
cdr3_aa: CASSVGTYSYNEQFF
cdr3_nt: TGCGCCAGCAGCGTCGGGACTTACTCCTACAATGAGCAGTTCTTC

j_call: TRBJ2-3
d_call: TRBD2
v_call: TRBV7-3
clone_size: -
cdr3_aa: CASSYTSGTPATQYF
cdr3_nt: TGTGCCAGCAGCTACACTAGCGGGACGCCAGCTACGCAGTATTTT

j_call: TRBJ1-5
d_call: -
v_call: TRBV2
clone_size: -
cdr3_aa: CASSEGHVRQPQHF
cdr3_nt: TGTGCCAGCAGTGAAGGTCATGTCAGGCAGCCCCAGCATTTT

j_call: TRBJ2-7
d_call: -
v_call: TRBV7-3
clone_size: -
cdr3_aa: CASSLRGGPTYEQYF
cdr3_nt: TGTGCCAGCAGCTTAAGGGGGGGCCCCACCTACGAGCAGTACTTC

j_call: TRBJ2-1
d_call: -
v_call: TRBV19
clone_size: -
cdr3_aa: CASSNREGLTMSGQFF
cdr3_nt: TGTGCCAGTAGCAACAGGGAAGGACTGACAATGAGCGGGCAGTTCTTC

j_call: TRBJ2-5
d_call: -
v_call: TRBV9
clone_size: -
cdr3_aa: CASSVSPIAEETQYF
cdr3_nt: TGTGCCAGCAGCGTCTCTCCCATAGCGGAAGAGACCCAGTACTTC

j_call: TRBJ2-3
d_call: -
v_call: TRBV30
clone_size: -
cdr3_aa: CAWSVRDTQYF
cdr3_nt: TGTGCCTGGAGTGTACGGGATACGCAGTATTTT

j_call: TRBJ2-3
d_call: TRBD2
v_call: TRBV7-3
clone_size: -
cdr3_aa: CASSSGLAGPTDTQYF
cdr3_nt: TGTGCCAGCAGCTCCGGACTAGCGGGACCCACAGATACGCAGTATTTT

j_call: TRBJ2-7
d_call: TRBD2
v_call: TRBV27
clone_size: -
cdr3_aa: CASRRTSGDYEQYF
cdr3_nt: TGTGCCAGCAGAAGGACTAGCGGGGACTACGAGCAGTACTTC

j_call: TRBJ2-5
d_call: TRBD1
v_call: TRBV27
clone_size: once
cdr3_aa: CASSSTVRPGQGRETQYF
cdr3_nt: TGTGCCAGCAGTTCAACCGTAAGACCGGGACAGGGAAGAGAGACCCAGTACTTC

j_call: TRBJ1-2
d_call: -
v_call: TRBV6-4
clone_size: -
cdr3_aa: CASSESSGDYGYTF
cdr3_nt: TGTGCCAGCAGTGAGTCGTCGGGGGACTATGGCTACACCTTC

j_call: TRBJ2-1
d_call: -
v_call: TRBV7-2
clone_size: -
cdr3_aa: CASSAVRESSYNEQFF
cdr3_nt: TGTGCCAGCAGCGCGGTTCGGGAAAGCTCCTACAATGAGCAGTTCTTC

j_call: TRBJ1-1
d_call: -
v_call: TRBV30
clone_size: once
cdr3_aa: CAYLKGAGRGTEAFF
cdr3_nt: TGTGCCTACTTGAAAGGGGCCGGTAGGGGCACTGAAGCTTTCTTT

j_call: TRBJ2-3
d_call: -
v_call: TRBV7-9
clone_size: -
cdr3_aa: CASSAGDISTDTQYF
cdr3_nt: TGTGCCAGCAGCGCGGGGGACATCAGCACAGATACGCAGTATTTT

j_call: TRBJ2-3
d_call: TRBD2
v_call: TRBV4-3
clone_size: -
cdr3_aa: CASSRSGARIDTQYF
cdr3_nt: TGCGCCAGCAGCCGCAGCGGGGCGCGAATAGATACGCAGTATTTT

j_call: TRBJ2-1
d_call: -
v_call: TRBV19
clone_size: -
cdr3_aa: CASSSGETYNEQFF
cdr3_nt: TGTGCCAGTAGTAGTGGCGAGACATACAATGAGCAGTTCTTC

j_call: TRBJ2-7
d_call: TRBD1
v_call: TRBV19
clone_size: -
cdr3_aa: CASSGQGSREQYF
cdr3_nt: TGTGCCAGTAGTGGACAGGGGAGCCGCGAGCAGTACTTC

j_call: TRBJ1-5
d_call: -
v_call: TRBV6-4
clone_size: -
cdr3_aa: CASSDRDNQDLRGPPQHF
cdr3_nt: TGTGCCAGCAGTGACAGGGACAACCAAGACTTACGCGGACCGCCCCAGCATTTT

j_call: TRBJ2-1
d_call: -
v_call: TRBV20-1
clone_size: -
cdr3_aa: CSASRGIEQFF
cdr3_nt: TGCAGTGCTAGTCGCGGGATAGAGCAGTTCTTC

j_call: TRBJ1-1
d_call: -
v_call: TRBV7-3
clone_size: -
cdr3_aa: CASSLGPQTEAFF
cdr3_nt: TGTGCCAGCAGCTTAGGTCCTCAGACTGAAGCTTTCTTT

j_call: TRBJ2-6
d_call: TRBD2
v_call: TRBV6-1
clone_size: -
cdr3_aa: CASSERKGRALVLVVSGANVLTF
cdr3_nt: TGTGCCAGCAGTGAACGGAAAGGGAGGGCTTTAGTACTTGTAGTGTCTGGGGCCAACGTCCTGACTTTC

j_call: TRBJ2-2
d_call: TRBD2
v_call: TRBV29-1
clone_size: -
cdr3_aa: CSVIYGSSGVSGELFF
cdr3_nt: TGCAGCGTTATATATGGGTCTAGCGGGGTTTCCGGGGAGCTGTTTTTT

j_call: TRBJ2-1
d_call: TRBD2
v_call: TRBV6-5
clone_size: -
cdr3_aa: CASMGLAVYNEQFF
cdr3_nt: TGTGCCAGCATGGGACTAGCGGTTTACAATGAGCAGTTCTTC

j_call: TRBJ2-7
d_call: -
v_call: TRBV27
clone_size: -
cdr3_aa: CASSPGMAAGMKDEQYF
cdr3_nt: TGTGCCAGCAGTCCCGGAATGGCGGCGGGGATGAAAGACGAGCAGTACTTC

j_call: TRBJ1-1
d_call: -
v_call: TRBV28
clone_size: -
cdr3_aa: CASSTTENTEAFF
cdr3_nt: TGTGCCAGCAGCACGACAGAGAACACTGAAGCTTTCTTT

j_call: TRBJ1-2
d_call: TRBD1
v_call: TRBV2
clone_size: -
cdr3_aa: CASRGDRGGYTF
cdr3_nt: TGTGCCAGCAGGGGGGACAGGGGGGGCTACACCTTC

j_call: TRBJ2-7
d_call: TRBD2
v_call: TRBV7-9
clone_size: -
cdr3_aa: CASSPGGTYEQYF
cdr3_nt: TGTGCCAGCAGCCCGGGGGGGACCTACGAGCAGTACTTC

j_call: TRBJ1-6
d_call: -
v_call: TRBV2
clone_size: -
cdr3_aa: CASSERSPYNSPLHF
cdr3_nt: TGTGCCAGCAGTGAGCGGTCCCCCTATAATTCACCCCTCCACTTT

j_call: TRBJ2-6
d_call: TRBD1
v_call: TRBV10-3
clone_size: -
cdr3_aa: CAISDQGASGANVLTF
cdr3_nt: TGTGCCATCAGTGATCAGGGGGCCTCTGGGGCCAACGTCCTGACTTTC

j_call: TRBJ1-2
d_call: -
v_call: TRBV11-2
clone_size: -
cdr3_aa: CASSPGQNYGYTF
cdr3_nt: TGTGCCAGCAGTCCCGGACAAAACTATGGCTACACCTTC

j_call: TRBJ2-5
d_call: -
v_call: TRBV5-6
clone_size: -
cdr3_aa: CASSQYDDRETQYF
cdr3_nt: TGTGCCAGCAGCCAGTACGACGACAGAGAGACCCAGTACTTC

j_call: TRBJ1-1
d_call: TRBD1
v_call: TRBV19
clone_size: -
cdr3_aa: CASSTTNPDRANEAFF
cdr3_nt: TGTGCCAGTAGTACGACGAACCCGGACAGGGCCAATGAAGCTTTCTTT

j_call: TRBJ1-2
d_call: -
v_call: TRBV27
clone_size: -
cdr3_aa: CASTPTARNYGYTF
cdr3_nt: TGTGCCAGCACCCCGACAGCGAGAAACTATGGCTACACCTTC

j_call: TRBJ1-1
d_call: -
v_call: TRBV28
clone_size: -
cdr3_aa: CASTGGLGTEAFF
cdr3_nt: TGTGCCAGCACCGGGGGACTCGGCACTGAAGCTTTCTTT

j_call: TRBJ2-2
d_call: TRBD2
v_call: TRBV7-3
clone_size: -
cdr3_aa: CASSPIPGTSGNTGELFF
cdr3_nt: TGTGCCAGCAGCCCAATTCCCGGGACTAGCGGCAACACCGGGGAGCTGTTTTTT

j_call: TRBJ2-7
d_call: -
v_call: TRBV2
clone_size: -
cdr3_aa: CAAMRRAAYEQYF
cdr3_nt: TGTGCCGCCATGAGGAGGGCGGCCTACGAGCAGTACTTC

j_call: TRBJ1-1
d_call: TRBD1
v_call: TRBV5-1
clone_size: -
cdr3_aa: CASSPDRGRTEAFF
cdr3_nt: TGCGCCAGCAGCCCTGACAGGGGGCGGACTGAAGCTTTCTTT

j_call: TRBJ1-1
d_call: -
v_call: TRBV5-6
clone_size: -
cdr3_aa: CASSLYSNTEAFF
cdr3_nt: TGTGCCAGCAGCTTGTACTCGAACACTGAAGCTTTCTTT

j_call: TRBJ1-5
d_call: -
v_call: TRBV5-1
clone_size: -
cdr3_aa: CASSLARLGQPQHF
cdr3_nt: TGCGCCAGCAGCTTGGCCAGGCTGGGTCAGCCCCAGCATTTT

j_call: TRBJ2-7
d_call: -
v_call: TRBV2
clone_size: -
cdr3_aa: CASSEVIYYF
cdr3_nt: TGTGCCAGCAGTGAAGTGATCTACTACTTC

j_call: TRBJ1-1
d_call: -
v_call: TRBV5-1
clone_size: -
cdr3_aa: CASSPDTQNTEAFF
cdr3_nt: TGCGCCAGCAGCCCGGACACCCAAAACACTGAAGCTTTCTTT

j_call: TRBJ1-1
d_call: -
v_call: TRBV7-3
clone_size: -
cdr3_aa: CASSLTGVNTEAFF
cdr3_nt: TGTGCCAGCAGCTTAACAGGGGTGAACACTGAAGCTTTCTTT

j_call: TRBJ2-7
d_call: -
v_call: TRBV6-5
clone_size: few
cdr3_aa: CASKLRETYEQYF
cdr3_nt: TGTGCCAGCAAACTACGGGAGACCTACGAGCAGTACTTC

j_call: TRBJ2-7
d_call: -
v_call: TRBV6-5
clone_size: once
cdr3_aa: CASSYTRSSYEQYF
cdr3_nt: TGTGCCAGCAGTTATACCCGTAGCTCCTACGAGCAGTACTTC

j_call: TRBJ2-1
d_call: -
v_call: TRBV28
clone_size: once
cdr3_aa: CASYRRGSSYNEQFF
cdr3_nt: TGTGCCAGCTATAGGAGAGGAAGCTCCTACAATGAGCAGTTCTTC

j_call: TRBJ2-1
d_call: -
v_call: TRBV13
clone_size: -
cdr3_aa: CASSARQGRGGRGYNEQFF
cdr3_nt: TGTGCCAGCAGCGCCCGACAGGGGAGGGGCGGGAGAGGCTACAATGAGCAGTTCTTC